This T cell receptor (beta chain) was identified in a study of T cells expressing NK-cell markers. From its re-call of the 5' RACE reads, TCRdb lists each CDR3 protein once, without DNA. In all, the sample yields 550,000 to 600,000 distinct CDR3 sequences. This CDR3 spans 16 amino acids. Germline values: CDR1 DFQATT, CDR2 SNEGSKA (reference sequence). This chain joins TRBV20-1 and TRBJ2-1; the TCRdb call, TRBD2, lacks DNA for checking. The receptor's source is a man younger than 35 in good health. Sequenced material: blood T cells: a sorted CD56 or NKG2C T cell subset, CD4+ or CD8+ T cells, or bulk PBMC T cells (not recorded which). Here the CDR3 reads CSASPSPPSSYNEQFF.